A selection of T cell receptor beta chains follows, all from one sample in a study of blood T cell repertoires in COVID-19. This table comes from immunoSEQ multiplex PCR, and its TCRdb copy is limited to in-frame clones, with some not included. The data show some 140,000 clones, with under 85% seen just once and approximately 0.63% held by the top ten. The sequencing input was peripheral blood. These receptors originate from a man in his sixties with COVID-19, enrolled during active disease. The conserved cysteine and the conserved F or W are not part of the CDR3 here.

TRBV11-2	TRBJ1-3	ASSSVETGLTIY
TRBV18	TRBJ1-4	ASSRITSEKLF
TRBV5-8	TRBJ2-5	ASSLGTTRETQY
TRBV7-2	TRBJ1-6	ASSLGQGAGVAGSPLH
TRBV4-1	TRBJ2-3	ASSPETGGTTQY
TRBV28	TRBJ1-4	ASSQTGTTNEKLF
TRBV20-1	TRBJ2-7	SAKVAIEQY
TRBV28	TRBJ2-2	ASGELANSGELF
TRBV28	TRBJ2-6	ASTRTGSGANVLT
TRBV12-5	TRBJ2-1	ASGSGQFSYNEQF
TRBV9	TRBJ1-3	ASSVEGYGNTIY
TRBV4-3	TRBJ2-2	ASSQARTTNTGELF
TRBV9	TRBJ2-1	ASSVRLALGNEQF
TRBV19	TRBJ1-3	ASSKGTGTSGNTIY
TRBV4-2	TRBJ2-7	ASSQDPGGSDEQY
TRBV25-1	TRBJ2-7	ASSGTSYEQY
TRBV19	TRBJ1-2	ASSIRQFNGYT
TRBV13	TRBJ1-1	ASIQPDREVTEAF
TRBV2	TRBJ2-1	ASSLTDYNEQF
TRBV5-4	TRBJ1-1	ASSLDPTGVAEAF
TRBV28	TRBJ2-1	ASRLAGTNEQF
TRBV3-1/TRBV3-2	TRBJ1-1	ASSQLQGSAEAF
TRBV19	TRBJ1-4	ASSATGSTNEKLF
TRBV27	TRBJ2-2	ASSRLAGTDTGELF
TRBV6-5	TRBJ2-7	AIRLSHTSYEQY
TRBV7-2	TRBJ2-4	ASSPDFGLAKNIQY
TRBV15	TRBJ1-2	ATSRDFPYQTGDGYT
TRBV2	TRBJ1-2	ASSDRGLGGYT
TRBV15	TRBJ2-5	ATSGGGWAGQETQY
TRBV19	TRBJ1-1	ASSRGTGKMNTEAF
TRBV5-6	TRBJ2-7	ASSLRPSPGYEQY
TRBV6-5	TRBJ1-1	ASSYWTAGKNTEAF
TRBV18	TRBJ1-1	ASSPFPPGMNTEAF
TRBV18	TRBJ1-5	ASSLARGGVGNQPQH
TRBV7-9	TRBJ1-1	ASSLMNRGTNTEAF
TRBV9	TRBJ1-1	ASSVAQNTEAF
TRBV7-9	TRBJ1-2	ASSLGVRGYGYT
TRBV12-5	TRBJ2-3	ASGLVRGGSSDTQY
TRBV28	TRBJ1-5	ASSAPQGSNQPQH
TRBV7-3	TRBJ2-1	ASSLAGTSGYNEQF
TRBV2	TRBJ1-5	ASSEHSLGDQPQH
TRBV7-3	TRBJ2-7	ASSLEGTSGIREQY
TRBV11-3	TRBJ2-7	ASSAPKGSYEQY
TRBV2	TRBJ1-1	ASRGGLAAEAF
TRBV7-9	TRBJ1-1	ASSPSGSNTEAF
TRBV28	TRBJ1-5	ASSPPTGLNQPQH
TRBV3-1/TRBV3-2	TRBJ2-1	ASSQGGRSSYNEQF
TRBV14	TRBJ1-2	ASSQEWTGGGYT
TRBV28	TRBJ1-5	ASTGPVSNQPQH
TRBV29-1	TRBJ2-7	SVVTGREQY
TRBV7-3	TRBJ1-1	ASSQRNLGQRLNTEAF
TRBV29-1	TRBJ2-7	SPHKGDEQY
TRBV5-4	TRBJ2-1	ASSLGTSTGDNEQF
TRBV4-3	TRBJ2-1	ASSLGTSGGQNEQF
TRBV3-1/TRBV3-2	TRBJ2-7	ASSHRQRDYEQY
TRBV5-5	TRBJ1-5	ASSLAPNDSPQH
TRBV7-2	TRBJ2-5	ASSLIAVFAQETQY
TRBV20-1	TRBJ2-7	SARGGYEQY
TRBV27	TRBJ2-1	ASSLLSGQSYNEQF
TRBV7-8	TRBJ2-1	ASSLELAGPNEQF